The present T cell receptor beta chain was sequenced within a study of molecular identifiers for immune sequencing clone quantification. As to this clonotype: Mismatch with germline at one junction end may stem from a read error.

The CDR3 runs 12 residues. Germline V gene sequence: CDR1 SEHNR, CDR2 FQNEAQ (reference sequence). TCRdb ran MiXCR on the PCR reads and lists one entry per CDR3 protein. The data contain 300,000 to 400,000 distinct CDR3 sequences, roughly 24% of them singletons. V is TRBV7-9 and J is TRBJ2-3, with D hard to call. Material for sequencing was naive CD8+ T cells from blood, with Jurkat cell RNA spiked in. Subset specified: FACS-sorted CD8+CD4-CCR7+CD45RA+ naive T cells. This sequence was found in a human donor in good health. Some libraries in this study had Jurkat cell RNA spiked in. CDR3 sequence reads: CARSFGDAPQSF. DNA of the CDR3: TGTGCCCGCAGCTTTGGTGACGCTCCGCAGTCTTTT. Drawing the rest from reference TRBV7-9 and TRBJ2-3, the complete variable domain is DTGVSQNPRHKITKRGQNVTFRCDPISEHNRLYWYRQTLGQGPEFLTYFQNEAQLEKSRLLSDRFSAERPKGSFSTLEIQRTEQGDSAMYLCARSFGDAPQSFGPGTRLTVL.